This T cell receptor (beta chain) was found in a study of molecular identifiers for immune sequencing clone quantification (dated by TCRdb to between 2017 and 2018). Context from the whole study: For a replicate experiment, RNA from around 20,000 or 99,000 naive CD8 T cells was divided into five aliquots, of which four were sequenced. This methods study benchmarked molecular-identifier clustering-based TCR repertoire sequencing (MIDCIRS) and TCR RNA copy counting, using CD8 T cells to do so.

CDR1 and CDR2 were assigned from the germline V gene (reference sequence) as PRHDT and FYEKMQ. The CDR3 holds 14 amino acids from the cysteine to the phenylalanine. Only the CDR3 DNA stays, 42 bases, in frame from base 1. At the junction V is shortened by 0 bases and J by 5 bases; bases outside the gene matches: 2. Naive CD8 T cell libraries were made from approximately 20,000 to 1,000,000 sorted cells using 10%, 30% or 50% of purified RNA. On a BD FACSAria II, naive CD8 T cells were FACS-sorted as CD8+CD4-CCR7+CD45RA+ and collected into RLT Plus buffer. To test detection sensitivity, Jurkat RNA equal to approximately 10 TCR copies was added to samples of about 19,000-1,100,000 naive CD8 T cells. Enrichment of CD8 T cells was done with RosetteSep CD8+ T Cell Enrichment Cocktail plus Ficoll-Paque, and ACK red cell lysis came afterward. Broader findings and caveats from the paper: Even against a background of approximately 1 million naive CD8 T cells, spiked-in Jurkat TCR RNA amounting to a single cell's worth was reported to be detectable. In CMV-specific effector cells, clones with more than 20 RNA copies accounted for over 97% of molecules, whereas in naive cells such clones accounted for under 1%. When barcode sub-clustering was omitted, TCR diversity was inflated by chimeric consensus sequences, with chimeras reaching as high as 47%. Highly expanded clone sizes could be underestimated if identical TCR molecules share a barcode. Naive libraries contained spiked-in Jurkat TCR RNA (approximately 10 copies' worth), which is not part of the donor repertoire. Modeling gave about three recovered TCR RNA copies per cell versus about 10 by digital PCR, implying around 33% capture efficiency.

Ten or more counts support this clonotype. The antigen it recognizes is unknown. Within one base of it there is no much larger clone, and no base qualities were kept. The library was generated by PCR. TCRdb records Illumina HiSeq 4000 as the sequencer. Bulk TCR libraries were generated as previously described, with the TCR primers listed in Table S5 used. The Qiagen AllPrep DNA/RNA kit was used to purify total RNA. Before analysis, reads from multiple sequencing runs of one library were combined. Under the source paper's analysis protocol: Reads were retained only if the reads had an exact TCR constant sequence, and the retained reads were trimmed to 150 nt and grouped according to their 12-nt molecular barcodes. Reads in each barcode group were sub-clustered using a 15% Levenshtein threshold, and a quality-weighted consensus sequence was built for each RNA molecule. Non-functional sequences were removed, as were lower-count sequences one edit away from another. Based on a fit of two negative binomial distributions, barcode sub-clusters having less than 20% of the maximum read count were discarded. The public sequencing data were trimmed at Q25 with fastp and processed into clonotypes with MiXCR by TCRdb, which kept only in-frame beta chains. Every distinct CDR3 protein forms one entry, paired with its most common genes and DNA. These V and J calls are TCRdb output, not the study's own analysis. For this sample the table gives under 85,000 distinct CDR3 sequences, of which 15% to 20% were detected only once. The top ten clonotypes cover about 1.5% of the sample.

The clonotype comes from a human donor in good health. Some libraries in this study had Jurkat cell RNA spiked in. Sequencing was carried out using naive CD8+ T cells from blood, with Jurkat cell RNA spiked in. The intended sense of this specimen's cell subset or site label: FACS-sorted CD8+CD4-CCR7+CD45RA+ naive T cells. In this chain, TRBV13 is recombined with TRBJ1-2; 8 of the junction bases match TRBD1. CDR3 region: CASSLGTGEYGYTF. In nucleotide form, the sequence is TGTGCCAGCAGCTTAGGGACAGGGGAATATGGCTACACCTTC. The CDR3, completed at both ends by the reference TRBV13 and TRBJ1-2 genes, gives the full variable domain AAGVIQSPRHLIKEKRETATLKCYPIPRHDTVYWYQQGPGQDPQFLISFYEKMQSDKGSIPDRFSAQQFSDYHSELNMSSLELGDSALYFCASSLGTGEYGYTFGSGTRLTVV.